This passage covers 21 T cell receptor beta chains from one sample sequenced in a study of cytomegalovirus exposure and HLA in healthy donors. The PCR used 60 Vbeta and 13 Jbeta primers. The table came from immunoSEQ multiplex PCR; TCRdb's copy has only in-frame clones and leaves some out. The repertoire holds fewer than 200,000 clones, with roughly 85% as singletons. The specimen sequenced was PBMCs. The receptors stem from a male donor in good health and CMV-seronegative.

To note about this clone: The junction shows a germline mismatch at one end, possibly a read error. At the DNA level, this CDR3 is encoded by other sequences in the same sample as well. The chain uses TRBV7-8 and TRBJ2-7; tentative D call: TRBD1 (6 bases). The V gene's germline CDR1 is SGHVS and CDR2 FQNEAQ. The CDR3 runs 14 residues. In DNA form, the CDR3 reads TGTGCCAGCAGCCGACAGGCTCCCGGCTACGAACAGTACTTC. It translates to CASSRQAPGYEQYF.

The V gene is TRBV10-3, the J gene TRBJ1-1; TRBD1 agrees at 9 bases. The CDR3 is 15 amino acids. CDR1 ENHRY and CDR2 SYGVKD come from the germline V gene. Germline trimming cut 8 bases from V and 0 bases from J; bases unmatched to any gene: 7. The CDR3 DNA reads TGTGCCATCGGACAGGGGCAGAATTTGAACACTGAAGCTTTCTTT. It codes for CAIGQGQNLNTEAFF.

The chain uses TRBV6-5 and TRBJ2-7; perhaps TRBD1 as D (6 bases). CDR1 MNHEY and CDR2 SVGAGI come from the germline V gene. This CDR3 comprises 15 residues. V was cut by 6 bases and J by 0 bases, with 15 bases left in between. CDR3 sequence: CASRRRQDLSYEQYF. The CDR3 region has the DNA TGTGCCAGCAGGCGAAGACAGGACCTCTCCTACGAGCAGTACTTC.

The V and J genes are TRBV4-2 and TRBJ1-4; TRBD1 might be the D (6 bases). The germline V and J ends were trimmed by 0 bases and 5 bases, with 10 bases remaining between them. CDR1 and CDR2 (germline): LGHNA, YNFKEQ. The CDR3 contains 15 residues. For the CDR3, the DNA is TGTGCCAGCAGCCAAGACCGGGACACAAATGAAAAACTGTTTTTT. The encoded protein is CASSQDRDTNEKLFF.

J is TRBJ2-1 and V is TRBV7-6, with 9 bases lining up with TRBD1. Germline CDR1 and CDR2: SGHVS and FNYEAQ. The CDR3 is 16 amino acids. Unmatched junction bases numbered 7, after V lost 1 base and J lost 6 bases. CDR3 bases: TGTGCCAGCAGCTTAGGGACAGGGGTAGGACCCAATGAGCAGTTCTTC. It specifies CASSLGTGVGPNEQFF.

The chain uses TRBV6-1 and TRBJ1-2; D possibly corresponds to TRBD1 (5 bases). This CDR3 comprises 15 residues. Germline assignment: CDR1 MNHNS and CDR2 SASEGT. With 6 bases removed from V and 7 bases from J, the gap between germline ends came to 21 bases. CDR3: CASSLGKARRGGYTF. CDR3 DNA sequence: TGTGCCAGCAGCCTGGGGAAGGCGAGGAGGGGTGGCTACACCTTC.

This clone was seen more than once but under ten times. The V gene is TRBV7-2, the J gene TRBJ2-1, with D maybe TRBD2 (6 bases). The length of the CDR3 is 17 residues. The germline V gene encodes CDR1 SGHTA and CDR2 FQGNSA. The V end was cut by 4 bases, the J end by 0 bases, with 16 bases between. In DNA, the CDR3 is TGTGCCAGCAGCTCCAGGAGGCAGCGGGTCTCCTACAATGAGCAGTTCTTC. Translating gives CASSSRRQRVSYNEQFF.

A single count supports this clone. The chain has TRBV7-9 and TRBJ2-5; 8 nucleotides line up with TRBD1. The J call could be wrong; TRBJ2-7 is a better fit for the DNA end. Germline lookup yields CDR1 SEHNR and CDR2 FQNEAQ (reference sequence). This CDR3 has 16 residues. CDR3 protein: CASSNHQGAGSYEQYF. Written as DNA, the CDR3 is TGTGCCAGCAGCAATCACCAGGGGGCCGGTTCTTACGAGCAGTACTTC.

This clone has only one observation. The chain uses TRBV12-5 and TRBJ2-1, with TRBD2 matching over 8 bases. The J segment lost 10 bases and the V segment lost 9 bases, leaving 8 bases of the junction unmatched. This CDR3 has 12 residues. Germline V CDR1 and CDR2: LGHNT, FRNRAP. This CDR3 is CASRTSSGEQFF. CDR3 DNA: TGTGCTAGCCGAACCTCTAGCGGGGAGCAGTTCTTC.

V usage is TRBV19 and J usage is TRBJ2-3, with 8 bases identical to TRBD2. The CDR3 is 16 residues long. Germline V gene data show CDR1 as LNHDA and CDR2 as SQIVND (reference sequence). V trimming: 4 bases; J trimming: 1 base; junction bases outside the gene matches: 7. The CDR3 protein is CASSKETGLGTDTQYF. CDR3 nucleotides: TGTGCCAGTAGTAAAGAGACGGGACTAGGCACAGATACGCAGTATTTT.

The rearrangement joins TRBV7-8 to TRBJ2-4, with 8 nucleotides matching TRBD1. The CDR3 is 17 residues long. The V gene end was trimmed by 5 bases and the J gene end by 2 bases; junction bases not matched to a gene: 11. CDR1 SGHVS and CDR2 FQNEAQ come from the germline V gene. CDR3 in DNA: TGTGCCAGCAGCGAACAAAACAGGGGGGCGTCCAAAAACATTCAGTACTTC. It yields the protein CASSEQNRGASKNIQYF.

The chain has TRBV9 and TRBJ2-3; TRBD2 might be the D (6 bases). Trimming stripped 3 bases from V and 1 base from J, with 12 bases between. The germline V gene has CDR1 SGDLS and CDR2 YYNGEE. The CDR3 runs to 15 residues. In DNA, the CDR3 is TGTGCCAGCAGCGCTAGGGACTTCGGCACAGATACGCAGTATTTT. This encodes CASSARDFGTDTQYF.

The table lists this clone with a few counts. The genes are TRBV7-7 and TRBJ2-1; the D gene is possibly TRBD2 (6 bases). The V gene's germline CDR1 is SSHAT and CDR2 FNYEAQ (reference sequence). The CDR3 contains 13 residues. The V gene lost 1 base and the J gene lost 6 bases, with 7 bases spanning the gap. The chain's CDR3 is CASSLEGGNEQFF. For the CDR3, the DNA is TGTGCCAGCAGCTTAGAGGGAGGCAATGAGCAGTTCTTC.

The gene calls are TRBV7-6 and TRBJ1-5; 7 bases map to TRBD1. Germline trimming cut 4 bases from V and 6 bases from J; bases unmatched to any gene: 6. The CDR3 is 14 amino acids. Germline V gene data show CDR1 as SGHVS and CDR2 as FNYEAQ. This CDR3 reads CASSSDRARQPQHF. The CDR3 nucleotides are TGTGCCAGCAGCTCCGACAGGGCGCGTCAGCCCCAGCATTTT.

The rearrangement links TRBV6-1 to TRBJ2-2; 9 bases are shared with TRBD1. V was clipped by 8 bases and J by 5 bases; unmatched bases: 9. This CDR3 has 15 residues. The germline V gene has CDR1 MNHNS and CDR2 SASEGT. The CDR3 protein is CASGTGTGRTGELFF. The CDR3, as DNA: TGTGCCAGCGGCACCGGGACAGGGAGGACCGGGGAGCTGTTTTTT.

The chain is built from TRBV5-1 and TRBJ2-7, with D perhaps matching TRBD1 (5 bases). The V end was cut by 4 bases, the J end by 2 bases, with 13 bases between. From germline, CDR1 is SGHRS and CDR2 YFSETQ. This CDR3 comprises 14 residues. This chain's CDR3 is CASSPTGEAYEQYF. Written as DNA, the CDR3 is TGCGCCAGCAGCCCTACAGGAGAAGCCTACGAGCAGTACTTC.

The table lists this clone with a count of one. The V and J genes are TRBV27 and TRBJ1-5; 7 nucleotides line up with TRBD1. CDR1 is MNHEY and CDR2 is SMNVEV in the germline V gene (reference sequence). The length of the CDR3 is 14 residues. J was trimmed by 3 bases and V by 7 bases; bases with no gene match: 6. CDR3: CASTSDRANQPQHF. For the CDR3, the DNA is TGTGCCAGCACCTCAGACAGGGCCAATCAGCCCCAGCATTTT.

The chain links TRBV5-1 to TRBJ2-1; maybe TRBD1 (6 bases). Germline values: CDR1 SGHRS, CDR2 YFSETQ. The CDR3 covers 14 residues. Trimming removed 0 bases at V and 3 bases at J, with 7 bases between. The CDR3 nucleotides read TGCGCCAGCAGCTTGGGACAGGTCTACAATGAGCAGTTCTTC. The encoded protein is CASSLGQVYNEQFF.

This clone was observed a few times. V gene TRBV19 combines with J gene TRBJ1-5, with TRBD1 as a possible D gene (6 bases). The CDR3 covers 13 residues. V lost 5 bases and J 5 bases, leaving 10 bases between the germline ends. Germline V lookup: CDR1 LNHDA, CDR2 SQIVND (reference sequence). The CDR3 here is CASSRTDDQPQHF. CDR3 DNA sequence: TGTGCCAGTAGTCGGACAGATGATCAGCCCCAGCATTTT. The full variable domain, rest sourced from reference TRBV19 and TRBJ1-5, is DGGITQSPKYLFRKEGQNVTLSCEQNLNHDAMYWYRQDPGQGLRLIYYSQIVNDFQKGDIAEGYSVSREKKESFPLTVTSAQKNPTAFYLCASSRTDDQPQHFGDGTRLSIL.

V is TRBV5-1 and J is TRBJ2-4; the D is unclear. The germline V gene has CDR1 SGHRS and CDR2 YFSETQ. Trimming shortened V by 0 bases and J by 6 bases, and 10 bases separated the two germline ends. This CDR3 has 14 amino acids. The CDR3 region has the DNA TGCGCCAGCAGCTTGGAGGTGGGCAGAAACATTCAGTACTTC. Its protein is CASSLEVGRNIQYF.

As to this clone: An end of the junction differs from the germline gene, which may be a read error. The chain recombines TRBV6-1 with TRBJ2-3; TRBD1 aligns across 7 bases. CDR3 length: 11 residues. Looked up from germline, CDR1 is MNHNS and CDR2 is SASEGT. The CDR3: CASSELGQPNF. In DNA form, the CDR3 reads TGTGCCAGCAGTGAATTGGGACAGCCGAATTTT.